Presented here are 22 T cell receptor beta chains from one specimen sequenced in a study of blood T cell repertoires in COVID-19. Sequencing used immunoSEQ multiplex PCR; TCRdb keeps in-frame clones, though not all of them. This table holds roughly 260,000 clones, 87% found once. Sequenced material: PBMCs or T cells enriched from blood (not recorded which). Receptors were obtained from a woman in her 30s with acute COVID-19.

V is TRBV7-2 and J is TRBJ2-7; 9 bases align to TRBD1. In germline, CDR1 is SGHTA, CDR2 FQGNSA. V shed 2 bases, J shed 5 bases, and the junction held 7 bases outside the gene matches. The CDR3 extends over 15 amino acids. The CDR3 sequence is CASSLIQGAFHEQYF. In DNA form, the CDR3 reads TGTGCCAGCAGCTTAATACAGGGGGCGTTCCACGAGCAGTACTTC.

This clone has just one count. The CDR3 nucleotides are TGTGCCAGCAGTGTACGACAGGGAACAGATACGCAGTATTTT. This encodes CASSVRQGTDTQYF. The chain joins TRBV27 to TRBJ2-3; 7 nucleotides align to TRBD1. The V segment lost 5 bases and the J segment 3 bases; nucleotides outside the gene matches: 5. Germline values: CDR1 MNHEY, CDR2 SMNVEV (reference sequence). The CDR3 is made up of 14 amino acids.

This rearrangement joins TRBV25-1 to TRBJ1-4; a weak D match, TRBD1 (5 bases). Per the germline V gene, CDR1 is MGHDK and CDR2 is SYGVNS. There are 14 residues in the CDR3. V lost 4 bases and J lost 5, with 11 bases in between. The CDR3 reads CASSVPGRNEKLFF. The CDR3 region has the DNA TGTGCCAGCAGTGTCCCAGGGAGGAATGAAAAACTGTTTTTT.

The chain employs TRBV5-8 and TRBJ1-4, with 8 bases fitting TRBD1. With 7 bases clipped from V and 0 bases from J, the junction kept 8 bases outside the gene matches. Germline values: CDR1 SGHTS, CDR2 YDEGEE. The CDR3 is 16 residues long. The CDR3: CASGRQGLTTNEKLFF. DNA of the CDR3: TGTGCCAGCGGCCGACAGGGGCTAACAACTAATGAAAAACTGTTTTTT.

The chain couples TRBV30 to TRBJ1-2; TRBD1 matches at 7 bases. The CDR3 loop spans 13 amino acids. Germline CDR1 reads GTSNPN; CDR2 reads SVGIG (reference sequence). Trimming removed 4 bases from V and 3 bases from J; junction bases left unmatched: 5. The chain's CDR3 is CAWKTGLDYGYTF. The CDR3 DNA reads TGTGCCTGGAAGACAGGGCTGGACTATGGCTACACCTTC. The whole variable domain, remainder taken from reference TRBV30 and TRBJ1-2, is SQTIHQWPATLVQPVGSPLSLECTVEGTSNPNLYWYRQAAGRGLQLLFYSVGIGQISSEVPQNLSASRPQDRQFILSSKKLLLSDSGFYLCAWKTGLDYGYTFGSGTRLTVV.

V gene TRBV11-2 combines with J gene TRBJ2-7; D possibly corresponds to TRBD2 (5 bases). Per germline, CDR1 SGHAT and CDR2 FQNNGV. CDR3 length: 16 amino acids. Trimming cost V 2 bases and J 2 bases, with 16 bases left between them. This chain's CDR3 is CASSLPPGGSAYEQYF. Here the CDR3 DNA reads TGTGCCAGCAGCTTACCCCCCGGAGGTAGCGCCTACGAGCAGTACTTC. The full variable domain, completed using reference TRBV11-2 and TRBJ2-7, is EAGVAQSPRYKIIEKRQSVAFWCNPISGHATLYWYQQILGQGPKLLIQFQNNGVVDDSQLPKDRFSAERLKGVDSTLKIQPAKLEDSAVYLCASSLPPGGSAYEQYFGPGTRLTVT.

This chain joins TRBV29-1 and TRBJ2-1; D call uncertain. V was shortened by 7 bases and J by 7 bases, with 11 bases between the two germline ends. Germline CDR1 is SQVTM and CDR2 is ANQGSEA. This CDR3 has 11 residues. In DNA form, the CDR3 reads TGCAGCGCAAGCCCGGGTAATGAGCAGTTCTTC. It encodes CSASPGNEQFF.

The genes are TRBV2 and TRBJ1-2, with 10 positions matching TRBD1. The CDR3 spans 14 residues. V gave up 6 bases and J gave up 5 bases; unmatched junction bases: 6. Germline V lookup: CDR1 SNHLY, CDR2 FYNNEI. CDR3 residues: CASRGTGAPYGYTF. The CDR3 nucleotides are TGTGCCAGCAGGGGGACAGGGGCCCCATATGGCTACACCTTC.

This chain connects TRBV19 to TRBJ2-7, with D maybe TRBD2 (5 bases). CDR1 is LNHDA, CDR2 SQIVND, per germline (reference sequence). The V end was cut by 3 bases, the J end by 4 bases, with 16 bases between. The CDR3 covers 15 residues. The CDR3 region is CASSIERELWYEQYF. CDR3 coding DNA: TGTGCCAGTAGTATTGAGAGGGAGTTGTGGTACGAGCAGTACTTC.

CDR3 sequence: CASSHARQAHEQYF. The CDR3 DNA follows: TGTGCCAGCAGCCACGCTCGACAGGCGCACGAGCAGTACTTC. V is TRBV3-1 (or the pseudogene TRBV3-2) and J is TRBJ2-7; possibly TRBD1 for D (6 bases). The CDR3 consists of 14 residues. The V end was cut by 3 bases, the J end by 5 bases, with 14 bases between. Germline V gene sequence: CDR1 LGHDT, CDR2 YNNKEL (reference sequence).

V is TRBV2 and J is TRBJ2-1; 8 bases are shared with TRBD2. The CDR3 sequence is 15 residues long. Germline CDR1 is SNHLY and CDR2 is FYNNEI. V shed 2 bases and J 2 bases; nucleotides not matched to a gene: 2. The CDR3 region is CASSETGGPYNEQFF. CDR3 sequence (DNA): TGTGCCAGCAGTGAAACGGGGGGGCCCTACAATGAGCAGTTCTTC.

V gene TRBV29-1 combines with J gene TRBJ2-5, with 8 positions matching TRBD1. V trimming: 3 bases; J trimming: 5 bases; junction bases outside the gene matches: 8. CDR3 length equals 14 residues. Germline assignment: CDR1 SQVTM and CDR2 ANQGSEA. The CDR3 bases are TGCAGCGTTGACCCGACAGGGGTGCGGGAGACCCAGTACTTC. It is translated as CSVDPTGVRETQYF.

The rearrangement uses TRBV18 and TRBJ1-4; D gene ambiguous. V lost 1 base, J lost 0 bases, and 9 bases lay in between. This CDR3 comprises 16 residues. Germline V lookup: CDR1 KGHSH, CDR2 LQKENI. The chain's CDR3 is CASSPRATATNEKLFF. CDR3 nucleotide sequence: TGTGCCAGCTCACCACGGGCGACCGCAACTAATGAAAAACTGTTTTTT.

V gene TRBV6-2 or TRBV6-3 combines with J gene TRBJ2-1; 13 nucleotides line up with TRBD2. The CDR3 is 19 amino acids. With V trimmed by 4 bases and J by 7 bases, 16 bases remained unmatched. The germline V gene encodes CDR1 MNHEY and CDR2 SVGEGT. The DNA of the CDR3 is TGTGCCAGCAGTTCCGCTATAACTAGCGGGAGGGTTAGTCAGAATGAGCAGTTCTTC. This encodes CASSSAITSGRVSQNEQFF.

This clone came up a few times. The chain joins TRBV19 to TRBJ1-1; 8 nucleotides match TRBD1. With 3 bases clipped from V and 0 bases from J, the junction kept 15 bases outside the gene matches. The CDR3 covers 19 residues. Germline CDR1 LNHDA, CDR2 SQIVND (reference sequence). CDR3: CASSIPYDRGADMNTEAFF. CDR3 DNA: TGTGCCAGTAGTATTCCTTACGACAGGGGCGCCGATATGAACACTGAAGCTTTCTTT.

The V call is TRBV2, the J call TRBJ2-3, with 10 bases lining up with TRBD1. The CDR3 contains 16 residues. From germline, CDR1 is SNHLY and CDR2 FYNNEI. V lost 5 bases and J lost 1; bases outside the gene matches: 6. The CDR3 reads CASSSGTGVGTDTQYF. Here the CDR3 DNA reads TGTGCCAGCAGTTCCGGGACAGGGGTGGGCACAGATACGCAGTATTTT.

V gene TRBV3-1 (or the pseudogene TRBV3-2) combines with J gene TRBJ1-2; D might be TRBD1 (5 bases). CDR3 length: 14 residues. The germline gives CDR1 LGHDT, CDR2 YNNKEL (reference sequence). V lost 0 bases and J 5 bases, leaving 10 bases between the germline ends. This chain's CDR3 is CASSQDLGAYGYTF. The CDR3 nucleotides are TGTGCCAGCAGCCAAGACCTAGGGGCTTATGGCTACACCTTC.

The chain carries TRBV5-1 and TRBJ2-7; tentative D call: TRBD2 (6 bases). This CDR3 spans 13 amino acids. Germline V gene lookup returns CDR1 SGHRS and CDR2 YFSETQ. Deletions cut 3 bases from V and 0 bases from J, with 7 bases between. CDR3 residues: CASSSGGSYEQYF. CDR3 bases: TGCGCCAGCAGCTCCGGGGGCTCCTACGAGCAGTACTTC.

This clone was counted between two and nine times. The CDR3: CASSLDFCDRESLDEKLFF. The DNA of the CDR3 is TGTGCCAGCAGCTTAGATTTTTGTGACAGGGAAAGTTTGGATGAAAAACTGTTTTTT. The chain links TRBV11-3 to TRBJ1-4; 7 nucleotides line up with TRBD1. The CDR3 sequence is 19 residues long. J lost 6 bases, V lost 0 bases, and 16 bases had no gene match. Germline lookup yields CDR1 SGHNT and CDR2 YENEEA.

V and J are TRBV3-1 (or the pseudogene TRBV3-2) and TRBJ2-2; 7 bases agree with TRBD1. The CDR3 sequence is 16 residues long. The germline CDR1 and CDR2 sequences are LGHDT and YNNKEL (reference sequence). The trim removed 4 bases at V and 2 bases at J, leaving 7 bases unmatched. CDR3 protein: CASSLRDRVNTGELFF. CDR3 bases: TGTGCCAGCAGCCTACGAGACAGGGTAAACACCGGGGAGCTGTTTTTT.

The chain recombines TRBV7-8 with TRBJ2-3; perhaps TRBD1 as D (6 bases). Germline loops: CDR1 SGHVS, CDR2 FQNEAQ. Trimming left V 2 bases short and J 0 bases short, with 9 bases between. The length of the CDR3 is 15 residues. The CDR3 DNA reads as TGTGCCAGCAGCTTATCGGACAGAAGCACAGATACGCAGTATTTT. Translated: CASSLSDRSTDTQYF.

This sequence joins TRBV28 and TRBJ2-2; weak D call: TRBD1 (6 bases). CDR1 and CDR2 (germline): MDHEN, SYDVKM. V lost 6 bases, J lost 1 base, and 12 bases lay in between. The CDR3 has 15 amino acids. CDR3 sequence reads: CASRTGTLNTGELFF. The CDR3 DNA sequence: TGTGCCAGCAGGACCGGGACACTGAACACCGGGGAGCTGTTTTTT.